The rows below give T cell receptor beta chains drawn from one sample of a study of shared clonotypes between healthy human individuals. Measured with immunoSEQ multiplex PCR; TCRdb has only the in-frame clones, and not every one. The sample has over a million clones, around 97% seen once. Sample: naive CD4+ T cells sorted from blood. These receptor sequences come from a man aged 30 to 39 in good health. CDR3s include the opening cysteine and the closing phenylalanine or tryptophan. Clone size is not always given. Where it is, it says once, few, many or a class for expanded clones.

clone_size j_call v_call cdr3_aa
- TRBJ1-1 TRBV6-1 CASSWGRMNTEAFF
- TRBJ2-1 TRBV6-1 CASSRDSSYNEQFF
- TRBJ2-6 TRBV7-2 CASTGGLALNSGANVLTF
- TRBJ2-7 TRBV5-1 CASSASGRPYEQYF
- TRBJ2-1 TRBV27 CASSFDKPPDRVKRVVQFF
- TRBJ1-1 TRBV1 CTSSRTGDTEAFF
- TRBJ2-2 TRBV27 CASRKGARSGELFF
once TRBJ2-1 TRBV10-1 CASSNDRGYNEQFF
- TRBJ2-1 TRBV7-6 CASSPSGGLVYNEQFF
- TRBJ2-1 TRBV11-3 CASSQGSGAVHYNEQFF
- TRBJ1-4 TRBV5-5 CASSPRQGTNEKLFF
- TRBJ1-5 TRBV6-4 CASSEGVNQPQHF
- TRBJ2-5 TRBV2 CASSDRVKETQYF
- TRBJ2-7 TRBV28 CASAGQAERNYEQYF
- TRBJ1-5 TRBV6-5 CASSYRDRLTNQPQHF
- TRBJ2-1 TRBV27 CASSTGLTPNEQFF
- TRBJ1-1 TRBV7-9 CASSYQSGTGRAEAFF
- TRBJ1-2 TRBV7-9 CASSPTRDGGYGYTF
- TRBJ2-3 TRBV5-1 CASRFGGIRSTDTQYF
- TRBJ1-1 TRBV19 CASSITGVRTEAFF
- TRBJ1-5 TRBV6-6 CASSYASGNQPQHF
- TRBJ1-4 TRBV15 CATNRGLGEKLFF
- TRBJ2-2 TRBV7-8 CASPKAGTGFTGELFF
- TRBJ2-1 TRBV18 CASSPLSGGAEGEQFF
- TRBJ2-7 TRBV18 CASSPLDNPAYEQYF
- TRBJ1-1 TRBV5-1 CASSTPGSMNTEAFF
- TRBJ1-5 TRBV27 CASSLQGPNQPQHF
- TRBJ2-7 TRBV28 CASTSPAKEQYF